The 10 T cell receptor beta chains below were found in one sample sequenced in a study of neurological immune-mediated disorders. TCRdb re-called the 5' RACE reads through MiXCR, storing one row per CDR3 protein. The data contain about 43,000 distinct CDR3 sequences, approximately 11% of them singletons. Material for sequencing was PBMCs. These receptors were obtained from a female donor in good health.

This clonotype has ten or more counts. The gene calls are TRBV6-2 or TRBV6-3 and TRBJ2-1, with 8 bases fitting TRBD2. Germline CDR1 MNHEY, CDR2 SVGEGT. V was clipped by 4 bases and J by 6 bases; unmatched bases: 14. The CDR3 runs 17 residues. DNA of the CDR3: TGTGCCAGCAGTTCCTTCCCCGGGGGGGTCTATTTCAATGAGCAGTTCTTC. Encoded protein: CASSSFPGGVYFNEQFF.

This clonotype has only a few counts. The chain employs TRBV5-1 and TRBJ2-1; 11 nucleotides match TRBD2. CDR1 is SGHRS, CDR2 YFSETQ, per germline. V lost 0 bases and J lost 10; bases outside the gene matches: 6. This CDR3 has 15 residues. CDR3 sequence: CASSLVAGGPSEQFF. The CDR3 nucleotides are TGCGCCAGCAGCTTGGTAGCGGGGGGGCCTAGCGAGCAGTTCTTC.

The V call is TRBV5-1, the J call TRBJ1-1; no firm D call. Looked up from germline, CDR1 is SGHRS and CDR2 is YFSETQ. Trimming took off 4 bases at V and 1 base at J, with 8 bases between the two ends. CDR3 length: 13 amino acids. CDR3 coding DNA: TGCGCCAGCAGCGTTGCTGGGAACACTGAAGCTTTCTTT. This translates into CASSVAGNTEAFF.

There are many counts of this clonotype. The CDR3 sequence: CSARDQALGLAGYNEQFF. CDR3 sequence (DNA): TGCAGTGCTAGAGATCAAGCCCTGGGACTAGCGGGATACAATGAGCAGTTCTTC. V is TRBV20-1 and J is TRBJ2-1; 13 positions match TRBD2. Losses at the gene ends were 0 bases for V and 4 bases for J; bases not matched to a gene: 9. The length of the CDR3 is 18 residues. Germline assignment: CDR1 DFQATT and CDR2 SNEGSKA (reference sequence).

This clonotype was seen ten or more times. The rearrangement links TRBV5-1 to TRBJ2-7; the D gene is possibly TRBD1 (5 bases). The V end was cut by 4 bases, the J end by 4 bases, with 18 bases between. The CDR3 has 15 amino acids. Per germline, CDR1 SGHRS and CDR2 YFSETQ. The CDR3 protein is CASSLLQGPLYEQYF. CDR3 nucleotides: TGCGCCAGCAGCCTACTCCAGGGCCCGCTGTACGAGCAGTACTTC.

This clonotype was seen a handful of times. The rearrangement joins TRBV15 to TRBJ2-1; D not certain. The CDR3 length is 16 residues. Germline CDR1 and CDR2: LNHNV and YYDKDF (reference sequence). Between the trimmed V and J ends, which lost 5 bases and 4 bases, there was a span of 18 bases. The CDR3 coding sequence is TGTGCCACCAGCCCCGCAGCTAGTAAACCTTACAATGAGCAGTTCTTC. Translating gives CATSPAASKPYNEQFF.

This clonotype came up many times. The rearrangement links TRBV3-1 to TRBJ1-6; D is undetermined. The ends were cut back, 4 bases at V and 10 bases at J, with 20 bases in the middle. CDR1 is LGHDT and CDR2 is YNNKEL in the germline V gene (reference sequence). CDR3 length equals 16 residues. The CDR3: CASSPDVRGRKSPLHF. The CDR3 DNA sequence: TGTGCCAGCAGCCCCGATGTCCGGGGTCGGAAATCACCCCTCCACTTT.

This clonotype is judged medium-sized. This chain joins TRBV20-1 and TRBJ2-3; D uncertain. CDR1 is DFQATT, CDR2 SNEGSKA, per germline (reference sequence). The CDR3 runs 14 residues. V lost 6 bases to trimming and J lost 0 bases, with 13 bases between them. This chain's CDR3 is CSARRRASTDTQYF. The CDR3 DNA sequence: TGCAGTGCACGCCGTAGGGCAAGCACAGATACGCAGTATTTT.

This clonotype has at least ten counts. This rearrangement joins TRBV12-3 or TRBV12-4 to TRBJ2-7; D is possibly TRBD2 (7 bases). The V and J ends lost 7 bases and 0 bases respectively, with 22 bases between them. This CDR3 is built from 17 residues. CDR3 sequence: CASTQSWGGQFSYEQYF. DNA for the CDR3: TGTGCCAGCACCCAATCATGGGGGGGGCAGTTCTCCTACGAGCAGTACTTC.

A single count supports this clonotype. V and J are TRBV7-3 and TRBJ2-3, with 14 positions matching TRBD2. The length of the CDR3 is 16 residues. The V gene end was trimmed by 4 bases and the J gene end by 4 bases; junction bases not matched to a gene: 4. Per the germline V gene, CDR1 is SGHTA and CDR2 is FQGTGA. The CDR3 region is CASSSWTSGGPDTQYF. In nucleotides, the CDR3 is TGTGCCAGCAGCTCCTGGACTAGCGGGGGGCCAGATACGCAGTATTTT.